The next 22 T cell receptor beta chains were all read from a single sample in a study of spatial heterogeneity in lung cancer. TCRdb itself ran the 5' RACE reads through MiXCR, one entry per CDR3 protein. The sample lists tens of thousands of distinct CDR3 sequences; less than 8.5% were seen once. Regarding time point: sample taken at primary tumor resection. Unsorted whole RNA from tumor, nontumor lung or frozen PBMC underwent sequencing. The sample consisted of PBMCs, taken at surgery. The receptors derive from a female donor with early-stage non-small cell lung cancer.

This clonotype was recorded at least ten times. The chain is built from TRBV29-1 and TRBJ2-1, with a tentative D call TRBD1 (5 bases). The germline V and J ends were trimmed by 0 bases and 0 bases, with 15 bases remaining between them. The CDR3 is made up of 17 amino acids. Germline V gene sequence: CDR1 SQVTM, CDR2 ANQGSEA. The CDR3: CSVEDPLTESSYNEQFF. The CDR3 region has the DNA TGCAGCGTTGAAGATCCTTTGACAGAGAGCTCCTACAATGAGCAGTTCTTC.

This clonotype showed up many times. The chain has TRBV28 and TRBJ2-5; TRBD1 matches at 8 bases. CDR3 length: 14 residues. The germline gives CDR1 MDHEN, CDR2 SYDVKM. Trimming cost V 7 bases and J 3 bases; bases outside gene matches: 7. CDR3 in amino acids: CASKRDRREETQYF. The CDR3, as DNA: TGTGCCAGCAAACGGGACAGGAGAGAAGAGACCCAGTACTTC.

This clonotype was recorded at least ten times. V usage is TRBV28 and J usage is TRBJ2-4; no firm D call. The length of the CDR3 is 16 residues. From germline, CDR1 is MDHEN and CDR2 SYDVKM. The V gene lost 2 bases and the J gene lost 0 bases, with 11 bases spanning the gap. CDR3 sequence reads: CASSLTHYLAKNIQYF. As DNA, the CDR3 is TGTGCCAGCAGTTTAACCCATTACTTAGCCAAAAACATTCAGTACTTC.

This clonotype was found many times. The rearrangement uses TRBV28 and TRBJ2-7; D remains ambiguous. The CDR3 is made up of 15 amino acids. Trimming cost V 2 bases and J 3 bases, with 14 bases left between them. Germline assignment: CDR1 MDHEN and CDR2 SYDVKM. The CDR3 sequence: CASSLGQSTLYEQYF. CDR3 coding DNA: TGTGCCAGCAGTTTAGGGCAGTCGACGCTCTACGAGCAGTACTTC.

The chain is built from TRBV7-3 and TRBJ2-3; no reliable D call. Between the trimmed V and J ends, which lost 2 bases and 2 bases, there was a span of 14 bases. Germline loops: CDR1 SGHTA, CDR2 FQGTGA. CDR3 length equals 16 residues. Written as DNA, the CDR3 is TGTGCCAGCAGCTTAGGGTTAATGGGGATCACAGATACGCAGTATTTT. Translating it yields CASSLGLMGITDTQYF.

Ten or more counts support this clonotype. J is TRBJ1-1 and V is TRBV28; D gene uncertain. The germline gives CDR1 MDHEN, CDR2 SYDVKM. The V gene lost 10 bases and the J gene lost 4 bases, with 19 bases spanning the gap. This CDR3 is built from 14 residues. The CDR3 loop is CATATLGRATEAFF. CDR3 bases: TGTGCCACCGCCACCCTGGGTCGGGCCACTGAAGCTTTCTTT.

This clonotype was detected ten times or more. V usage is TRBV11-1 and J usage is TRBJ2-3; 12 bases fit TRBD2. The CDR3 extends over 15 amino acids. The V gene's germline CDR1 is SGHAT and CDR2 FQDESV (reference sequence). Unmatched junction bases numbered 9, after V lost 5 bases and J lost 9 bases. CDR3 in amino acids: CASSATSGGYQTQYF. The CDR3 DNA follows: TGTGCCAGCAGCGCAACTAGCGGGGGGTACCAAACGCAGTATTTT.

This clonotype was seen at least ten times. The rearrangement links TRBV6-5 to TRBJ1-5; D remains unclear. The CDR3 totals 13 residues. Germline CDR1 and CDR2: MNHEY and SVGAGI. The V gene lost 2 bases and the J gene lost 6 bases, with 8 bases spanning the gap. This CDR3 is CASSYTRGQPQHF. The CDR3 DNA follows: TGTGCCAGCAGTTACACTCGAGGTCAGCCCCAGCATTTT.

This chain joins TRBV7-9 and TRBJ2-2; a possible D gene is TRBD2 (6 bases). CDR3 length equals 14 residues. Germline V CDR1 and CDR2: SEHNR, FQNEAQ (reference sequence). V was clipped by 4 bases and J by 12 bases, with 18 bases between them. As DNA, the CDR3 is TGTGCCAGCAGCTCACTGGGAGGACAAGGCCAGCTGTTTTTT. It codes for CASSSLGGQGQLFF. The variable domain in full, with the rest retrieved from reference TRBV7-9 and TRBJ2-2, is DTGVSQNPRHKITKRGQNVTFRCDPISEHNRLYWYRQTLGQGPEFLTYFQNEAQLEKSRLLSDRFSAERPKGSFSTLEIQRTEQGDSAMYLCASSSLGGQGQLFFGEGSRLTVL.

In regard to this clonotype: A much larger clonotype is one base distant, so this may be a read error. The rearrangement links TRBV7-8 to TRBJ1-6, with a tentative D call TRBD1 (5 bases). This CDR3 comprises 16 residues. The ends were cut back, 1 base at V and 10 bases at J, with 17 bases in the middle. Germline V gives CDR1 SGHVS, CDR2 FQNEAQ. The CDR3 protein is CASSLVVGRGYSPLHF. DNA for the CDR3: TGTGCCAGCAGCTTAGTAGTAGGACGGGGGTACTCACCCCTCCACTTT.

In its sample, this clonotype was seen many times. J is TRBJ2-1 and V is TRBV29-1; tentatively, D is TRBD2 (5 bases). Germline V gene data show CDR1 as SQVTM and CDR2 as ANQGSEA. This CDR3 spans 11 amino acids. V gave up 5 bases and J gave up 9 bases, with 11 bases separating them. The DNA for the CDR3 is TGCAGCGTTCCAAGCCGGGGTGAGCAGTTCTTC. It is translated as CSVPSRGEQFF.

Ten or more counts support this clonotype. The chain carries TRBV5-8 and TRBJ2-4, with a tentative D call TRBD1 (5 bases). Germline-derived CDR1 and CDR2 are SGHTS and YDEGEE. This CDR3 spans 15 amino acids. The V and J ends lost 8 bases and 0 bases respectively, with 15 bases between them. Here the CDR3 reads CASIQVTLAKNIQYF. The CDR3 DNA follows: TGTGCCAGTATACAGGTTACTCTAGCCAAAAACATTCAGTACTTC.

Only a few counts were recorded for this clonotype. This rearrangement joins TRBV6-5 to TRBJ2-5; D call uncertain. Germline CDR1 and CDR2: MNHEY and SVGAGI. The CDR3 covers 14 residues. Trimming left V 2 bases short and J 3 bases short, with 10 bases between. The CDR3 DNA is TGTGCCAGCAGTTACGGACCGCGAAAAGAGACCCAGTACTTC. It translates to CASSYGPRKETQYF.

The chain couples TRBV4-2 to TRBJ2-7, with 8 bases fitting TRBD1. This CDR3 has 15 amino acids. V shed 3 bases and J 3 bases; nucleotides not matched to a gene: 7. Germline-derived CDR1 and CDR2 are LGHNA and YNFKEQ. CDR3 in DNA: TGTGCCAGCAGCCAGACCGGGACAGGAATCTACGAGCAGTACTTC. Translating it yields CASSQTGTGIYEQYF.

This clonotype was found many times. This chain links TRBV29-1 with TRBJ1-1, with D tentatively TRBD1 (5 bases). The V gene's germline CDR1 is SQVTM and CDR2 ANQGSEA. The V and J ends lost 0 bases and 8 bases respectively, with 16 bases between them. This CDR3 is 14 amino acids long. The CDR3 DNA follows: TGCAGCGTTGAAGATCGGACAAGACGATTCGAAGCTTTCTTT. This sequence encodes CSVEDRTRRFEAFF.

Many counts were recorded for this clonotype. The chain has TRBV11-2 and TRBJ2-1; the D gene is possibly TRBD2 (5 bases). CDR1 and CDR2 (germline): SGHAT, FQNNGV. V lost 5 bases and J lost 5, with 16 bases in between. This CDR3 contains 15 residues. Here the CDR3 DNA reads TGTGCCAGCAGCCATCCAGCGGATGGGGACAATGAGCAGTTCTTC. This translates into CASSHPADGDNEQFF.

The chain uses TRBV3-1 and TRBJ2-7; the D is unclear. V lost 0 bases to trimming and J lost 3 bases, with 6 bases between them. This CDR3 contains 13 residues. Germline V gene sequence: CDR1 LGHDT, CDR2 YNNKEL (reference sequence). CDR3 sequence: CASSQEERYEQYF. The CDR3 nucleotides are TGTGCCAGCAGCCAAGAAGAGCGCTACGAGCAGTACTTC.

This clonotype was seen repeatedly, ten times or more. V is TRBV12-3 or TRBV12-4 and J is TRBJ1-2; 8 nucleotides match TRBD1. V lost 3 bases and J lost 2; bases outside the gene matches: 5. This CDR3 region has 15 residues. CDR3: CASSLRDRRNYGYTF. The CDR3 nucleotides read TGTGCCAGCAGTTTGAGGGACAGGAGAAACTATGGCTACACCTTC.

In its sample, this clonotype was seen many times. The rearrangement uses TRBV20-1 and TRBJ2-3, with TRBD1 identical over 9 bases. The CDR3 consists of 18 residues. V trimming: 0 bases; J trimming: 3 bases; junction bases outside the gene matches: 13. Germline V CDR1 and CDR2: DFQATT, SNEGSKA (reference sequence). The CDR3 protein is CSAREIGPGTGITDTQYF. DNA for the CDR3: TGCAGTGCTAGAGAGATAGGCCCGGGGACAGGGATTACAGATACGCAGTATTTT.

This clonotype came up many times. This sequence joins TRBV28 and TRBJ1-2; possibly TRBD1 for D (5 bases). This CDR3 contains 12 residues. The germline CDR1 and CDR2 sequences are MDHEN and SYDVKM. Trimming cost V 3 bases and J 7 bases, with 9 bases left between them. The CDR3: CASSFATVGYTF. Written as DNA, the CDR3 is TGTGCCAGCAGTTTCGCGACAGTTGGCTACACCTTC.

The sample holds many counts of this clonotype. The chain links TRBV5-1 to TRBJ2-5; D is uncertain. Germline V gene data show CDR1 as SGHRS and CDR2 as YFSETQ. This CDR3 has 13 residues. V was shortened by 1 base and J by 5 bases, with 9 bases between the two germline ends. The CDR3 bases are TGCGCCAGCAGCTTGCACCGCAGCGAGACCCAGTACTTC. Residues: CASSLHRSETQYF.

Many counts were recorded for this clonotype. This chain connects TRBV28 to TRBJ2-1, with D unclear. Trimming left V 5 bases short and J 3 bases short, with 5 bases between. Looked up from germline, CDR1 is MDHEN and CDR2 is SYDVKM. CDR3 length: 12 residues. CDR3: CASSPIYNEQFF. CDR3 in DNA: TGTGCCAGCAGTCCGATCTACAATGAGCAGTTCTTC.